This T cell receptor (beta chain) stems from a study of CD8+ T cells in alopecia areata. cDNA prepared by RNA extraction and subsequent reverse transcription served as the template for sequencing. TCRdb's table, derived via immunoSEQ multiplex PCR, lists solely in-frame clones and lacks some. The sample includes roughly 97,000 clones, roughly two fifths of them seen just once. Between the trimmed V and J ends, which lost 4 bases and 2 bases, there was a span of 15 bases. In germline, CDR1 is LGHNA, CDR2 YNFKEQ. The CDR3 spans 15 residues. This chain links TRBV4-2 with TRBJ2-7, with D perhaps matching TRBD1 (6 bases). This clonotype was obtained from a human donor with alopecia areata. Sequencing was performed on CD4+ T cells sorted from blood. CDR3: CASSLSAGVTYEQYF. The CDR3 coding sequence is TGTGCCAGCAGCCTAAGTGCAGGGGTGACCTACGAGCAGTACTTC.